This TCR beta chain was captured in a study of cytomegalovirus exposure and HLA in healthy donors. Study-wide results and caveats: HLA alleles showed associations with some 17,000 TCR beta sequences in a later analysis, at a 0.05 false discovery rate. V- and J-gene trimming of TCR beta was linked (in a later analysis) to a missense DCLRE1C variant. It was 150 to 200 TCR beta chains that were listed as cytomegalovirus-associated.

This CDR3 contains 15 residues. Germline loops: CDR1 WNHNN, CDR2 SYGVQD (reference sequence). The V segment lost 6 bases and the J segment 2 bases; nucleotides outside the gene matches: 5. Comments on this clone: Its target is not known.

The PCR ran on 60 Vbeta and 13 Jbeta primers. In the authors' methods: In a later analysis, about 12 million of tens of millions of unique beta chains occurred in at least two donors. TCRdb's table, derived via immunoSEQ multiplex PCR, lists solely in-frame clones and lacks some. V and J calls and clone size are given by that table; D and trimming were obtained from the DNA. The table lists around 210,000 clones, approximately 84% of them singletons. The TCR originated in a girl aged 2 to 10 in good health and CMV-seronegative. Input material: PBMCs. This sequence joins TRBV10-1 and TRBJ2-3; 10 bases map to TRBD2. The CDR3 protein is CASSQAGGPTDTQYF. The CDR3, as DNA: TGCGCCAGCAGCCAAGCGGGAGGGCCCACAGATACGCAGTATTTT.